This TCR beta chain was retrieved from a study of pediatric ulcerative colitis. Trimming removed 2 bases from V and 1 base from J, with 5 bases in between. From germline, CDR1 is SGHTA and CDR2 FQGTGA. This CDR3 has 13 amino acids. The rectum was sampled with one to two pinch biopsies at colonoscopy. Assay: immunoSEQ multiplex PCR; the TCRdb copy retains only in-frame clones and omits some. The table includes tens of thousands of clones, over 70% detected once. The chain has TRBV7-3 and TRBJ2-5, with no clear D. The sample taken for sequencing was gut tissue. The receptor was derived from a girl aged 5-17 years with moderate ulcerative colitis. The CDR3 spells CASSLSAQETQYF. CDR3 DNA sequence: TGTGCCAGCAGCTTATCAGCCCAAGAGACCCAGTACTTC. The variable domain in full, with the rest retrieved from reference TRBV7-3 and TRBJ2-5, is GAGVSQTPSNKVTEKGKYVELRCDPISGHTALYWYRQSLGQGPEFLIYFQGTGAADDSGLPNDRFFAVRPEGSVSTLKIQRTERGDSAVYLCASSLSAQETQYFGPGTRLLVL.